This TCR beta chain derives from a study of CD4 T cells in relation to SARS-CoV-2 and coronaviruses. Overall study context: No peptide or an HIV-1 Nef peptide pool served as negative control.

This CDR3 region has 14 residues. The germline CDR1 and CDR2 sequences are LNHDA and SQIVND (reference sequence). V lost 5 bases and J 0 bases, leaving 10 bases between the germline ends. Unexposed donor CD4+ T cells date from about 2011-2019, before the COVID-19 pandemic. CD4+ T cells were isolated from the cells after about nine days of culture. PBMCs were plated at a few million per well in IL-2-containing medium. The table lists this clone with a few counts. Its antigen is still unknown. Sequencing was performed with immunoSEQ multiplex PCR; in TCRdb, only in-frame clones are kept and a portion is missing. This table has some 29,000 clones, over 65% appearing once.

The clonotype comes from a human donor in good health. The rearrangement links TRBV19 to TRBJ1-2; D uncertain. Sequencing used CD4+ T cells from PBMCs, cultured in vitro. CDR3 sequence: CASSARPTNYGYTF. Written as DNA, the CDR3 is TGTGCCAGTAGTGCCAGACCGACTAACTATGGCTACACCTTC.